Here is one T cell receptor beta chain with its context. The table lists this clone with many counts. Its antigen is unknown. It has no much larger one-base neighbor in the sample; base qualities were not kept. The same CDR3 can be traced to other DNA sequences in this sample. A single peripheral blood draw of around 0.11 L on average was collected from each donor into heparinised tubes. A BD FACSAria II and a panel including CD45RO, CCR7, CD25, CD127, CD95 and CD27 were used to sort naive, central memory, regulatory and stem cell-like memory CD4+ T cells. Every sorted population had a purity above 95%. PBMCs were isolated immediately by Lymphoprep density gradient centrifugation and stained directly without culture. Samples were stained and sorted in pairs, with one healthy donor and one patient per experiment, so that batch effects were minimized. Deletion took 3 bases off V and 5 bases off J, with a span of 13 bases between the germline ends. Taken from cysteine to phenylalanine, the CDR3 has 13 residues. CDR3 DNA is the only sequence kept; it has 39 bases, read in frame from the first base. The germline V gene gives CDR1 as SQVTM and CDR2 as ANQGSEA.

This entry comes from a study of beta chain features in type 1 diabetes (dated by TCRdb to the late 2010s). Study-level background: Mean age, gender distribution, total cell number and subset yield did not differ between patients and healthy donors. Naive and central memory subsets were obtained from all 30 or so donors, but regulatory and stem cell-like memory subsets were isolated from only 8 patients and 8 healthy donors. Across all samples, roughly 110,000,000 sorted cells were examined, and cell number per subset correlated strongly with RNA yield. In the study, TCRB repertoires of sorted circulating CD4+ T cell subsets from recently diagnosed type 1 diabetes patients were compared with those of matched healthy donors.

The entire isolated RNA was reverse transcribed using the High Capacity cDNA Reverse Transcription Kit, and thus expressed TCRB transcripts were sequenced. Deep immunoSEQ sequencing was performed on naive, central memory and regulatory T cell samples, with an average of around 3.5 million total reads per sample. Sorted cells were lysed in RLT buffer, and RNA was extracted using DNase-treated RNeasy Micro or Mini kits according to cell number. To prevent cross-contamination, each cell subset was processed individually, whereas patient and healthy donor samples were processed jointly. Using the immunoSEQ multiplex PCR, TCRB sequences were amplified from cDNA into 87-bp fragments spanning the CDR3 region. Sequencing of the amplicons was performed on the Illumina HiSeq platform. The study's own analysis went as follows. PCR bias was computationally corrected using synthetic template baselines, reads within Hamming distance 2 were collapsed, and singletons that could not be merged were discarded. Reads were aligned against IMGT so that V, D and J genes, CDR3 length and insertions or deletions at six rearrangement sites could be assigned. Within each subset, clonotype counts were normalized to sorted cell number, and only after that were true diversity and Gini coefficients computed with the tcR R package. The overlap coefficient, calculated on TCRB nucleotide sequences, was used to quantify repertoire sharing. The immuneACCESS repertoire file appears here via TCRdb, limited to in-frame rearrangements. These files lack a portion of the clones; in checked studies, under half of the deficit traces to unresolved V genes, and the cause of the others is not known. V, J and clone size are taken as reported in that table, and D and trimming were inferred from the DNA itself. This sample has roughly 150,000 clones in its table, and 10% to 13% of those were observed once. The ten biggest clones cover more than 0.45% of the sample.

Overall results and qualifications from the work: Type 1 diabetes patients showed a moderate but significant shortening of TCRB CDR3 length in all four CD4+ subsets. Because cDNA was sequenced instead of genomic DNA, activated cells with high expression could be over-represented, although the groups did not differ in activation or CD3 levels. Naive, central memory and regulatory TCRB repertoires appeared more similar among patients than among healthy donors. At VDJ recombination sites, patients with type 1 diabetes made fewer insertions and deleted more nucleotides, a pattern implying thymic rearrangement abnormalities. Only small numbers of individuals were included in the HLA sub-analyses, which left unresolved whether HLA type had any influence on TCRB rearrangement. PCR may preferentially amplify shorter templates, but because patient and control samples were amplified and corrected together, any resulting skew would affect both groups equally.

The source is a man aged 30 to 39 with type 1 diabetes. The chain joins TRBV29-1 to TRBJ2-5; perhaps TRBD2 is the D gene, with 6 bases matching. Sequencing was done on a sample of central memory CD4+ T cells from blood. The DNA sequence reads TGCAGCGTTGACCGGGGGAAGAGGGAGACCCAGTACTTC. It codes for CSVDRGKRETQYF.